This T cell receptor beta chain was recovered during a study of cytotoxic CD8 clonotypes in ibrutinib-treated CLL. Generated by immunoSEQ multiplex PCR, the TCRdb table keeps only in-frame clones and is missing some. This sample carries about 200,000 clones, 70% to 75% of them seen once, and the ten largest clones take 5.9%. Germline CDR1 and CDR2: GTSNPN and SVGIG (reference sequence). The CDR3 length is 14 residues. V lost 6 bases and J lost 4; bases outside the gene matches: 7. This TCR derives from a human donor with chronic lymphocytic leukemia. The chain carries TRBV30 and TRBJ1-1; 11 bases match TRBD1. This specimen consisted of PBMCs, obtained after 12 months of ibrutinib treatment. The CDR3 DNA reads TGTGCCTGCGGACAGGGGGCCCGAAGCACTGAAGCTTTCTTT. Translating it yields CACGQGARSTEAFF.